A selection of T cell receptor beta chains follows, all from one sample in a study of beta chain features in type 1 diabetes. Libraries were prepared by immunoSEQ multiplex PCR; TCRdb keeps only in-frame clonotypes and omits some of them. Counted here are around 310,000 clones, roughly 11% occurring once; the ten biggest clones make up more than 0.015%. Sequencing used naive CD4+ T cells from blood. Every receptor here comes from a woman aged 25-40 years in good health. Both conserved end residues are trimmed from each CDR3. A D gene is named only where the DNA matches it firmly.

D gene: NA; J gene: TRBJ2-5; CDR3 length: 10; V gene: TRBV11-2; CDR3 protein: ASSLAGETQY
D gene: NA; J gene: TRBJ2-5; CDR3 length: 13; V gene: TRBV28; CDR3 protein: ASRAPGRAKETQY
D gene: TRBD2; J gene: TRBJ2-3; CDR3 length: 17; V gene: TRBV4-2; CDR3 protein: ASSQDSAGGPGWTDTQY
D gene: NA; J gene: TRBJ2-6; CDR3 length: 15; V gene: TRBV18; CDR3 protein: ASSLQGVGSGANVLT
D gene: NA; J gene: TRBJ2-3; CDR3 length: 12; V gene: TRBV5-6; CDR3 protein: ASRTGVRADTQY
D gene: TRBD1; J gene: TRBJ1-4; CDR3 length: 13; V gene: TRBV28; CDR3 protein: ASSHAGTGGEKLF
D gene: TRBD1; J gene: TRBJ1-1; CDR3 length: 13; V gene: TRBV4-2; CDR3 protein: ASSQGDRGPTEAF
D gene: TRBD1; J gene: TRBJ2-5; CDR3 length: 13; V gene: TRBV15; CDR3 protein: ATNSRTGHQETQY
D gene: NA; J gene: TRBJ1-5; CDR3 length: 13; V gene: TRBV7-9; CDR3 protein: ASSLAGEGPQPQH
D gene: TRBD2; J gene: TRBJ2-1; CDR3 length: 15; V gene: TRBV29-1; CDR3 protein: SVAPGLAFSQYNEQF
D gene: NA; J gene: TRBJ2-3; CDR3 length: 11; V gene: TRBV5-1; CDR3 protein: ASSPRYLDTQY
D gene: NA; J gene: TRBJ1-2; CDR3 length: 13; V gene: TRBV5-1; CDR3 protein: ASSLLEAGGHGYT
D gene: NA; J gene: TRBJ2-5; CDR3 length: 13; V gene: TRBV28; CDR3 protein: ASSDHRGGKETQY
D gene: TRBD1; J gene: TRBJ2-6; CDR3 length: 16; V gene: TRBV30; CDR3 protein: AWSTETGVFSGANVLT
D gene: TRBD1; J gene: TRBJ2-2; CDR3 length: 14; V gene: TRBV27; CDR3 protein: ASSRDRAVRTGELF
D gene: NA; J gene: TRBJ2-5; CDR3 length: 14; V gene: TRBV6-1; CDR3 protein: ASSEGALPNQETQY
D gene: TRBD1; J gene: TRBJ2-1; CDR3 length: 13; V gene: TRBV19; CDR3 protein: ASSLDRGPGNEQF
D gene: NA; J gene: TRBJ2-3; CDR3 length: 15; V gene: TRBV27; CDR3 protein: ASSSTGGDRSTDTQY
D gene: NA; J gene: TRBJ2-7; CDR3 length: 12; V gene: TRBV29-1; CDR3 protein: SVDQGTANYEQY
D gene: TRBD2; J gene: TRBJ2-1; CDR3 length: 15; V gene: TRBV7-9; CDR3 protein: ASSPSWGEGWSDEQF
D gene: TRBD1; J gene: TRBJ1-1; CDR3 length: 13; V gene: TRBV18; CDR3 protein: ASSLSDRENTEAF
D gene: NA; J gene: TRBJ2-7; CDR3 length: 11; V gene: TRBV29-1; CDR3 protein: SARSREPYEQY
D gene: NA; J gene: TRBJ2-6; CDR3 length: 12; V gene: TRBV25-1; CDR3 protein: ASSRVSGANVLT
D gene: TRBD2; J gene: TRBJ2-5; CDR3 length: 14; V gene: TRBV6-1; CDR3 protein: ASSERAGGIQETQY
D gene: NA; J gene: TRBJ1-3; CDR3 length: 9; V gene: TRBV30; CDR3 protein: AWSAGGSIY
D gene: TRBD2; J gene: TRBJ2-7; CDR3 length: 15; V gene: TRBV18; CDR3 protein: ASSPGLAGVGSYEQY
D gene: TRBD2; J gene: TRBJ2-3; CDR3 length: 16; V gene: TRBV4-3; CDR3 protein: ASSPTTSAGDQADTQY
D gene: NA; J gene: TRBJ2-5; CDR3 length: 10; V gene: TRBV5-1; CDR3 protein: ASSLPEETQY
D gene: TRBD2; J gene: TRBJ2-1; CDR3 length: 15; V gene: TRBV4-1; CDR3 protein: ASSQDSGTSGRNEQF
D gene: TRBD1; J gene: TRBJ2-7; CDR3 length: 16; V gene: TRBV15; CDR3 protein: ATSSTLRRDSRTYEQY
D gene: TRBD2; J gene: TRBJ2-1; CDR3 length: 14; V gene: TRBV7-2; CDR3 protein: ASSLAGGRSYNEQF
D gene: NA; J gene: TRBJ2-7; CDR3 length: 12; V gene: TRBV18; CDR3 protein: ASSPRDSTYEQY
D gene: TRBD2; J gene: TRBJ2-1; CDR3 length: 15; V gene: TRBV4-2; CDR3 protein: ASSQEGTREGRREQF
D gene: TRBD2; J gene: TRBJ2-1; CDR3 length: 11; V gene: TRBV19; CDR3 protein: ASSGLAGYEQF
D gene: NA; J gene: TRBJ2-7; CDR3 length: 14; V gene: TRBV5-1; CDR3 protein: ASSIGETRLSYEQY
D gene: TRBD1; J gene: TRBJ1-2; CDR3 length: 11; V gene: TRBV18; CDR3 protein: ASSAGQDYGYT
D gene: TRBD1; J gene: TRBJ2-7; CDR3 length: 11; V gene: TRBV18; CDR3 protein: ASSPGTAYEQY
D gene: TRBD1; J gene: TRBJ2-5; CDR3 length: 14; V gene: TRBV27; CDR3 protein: ASSTIDRGWGRAQY
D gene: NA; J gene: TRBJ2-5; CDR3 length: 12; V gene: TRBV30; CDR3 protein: AWSMLSRSETQY
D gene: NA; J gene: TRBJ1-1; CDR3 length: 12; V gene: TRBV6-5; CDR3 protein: ASSYGGVNTEAF
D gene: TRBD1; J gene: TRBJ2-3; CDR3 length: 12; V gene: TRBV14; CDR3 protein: ASSSRQGMDTQY
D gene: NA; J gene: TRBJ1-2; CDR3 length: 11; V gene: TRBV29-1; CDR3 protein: SVDLGLQDGYT
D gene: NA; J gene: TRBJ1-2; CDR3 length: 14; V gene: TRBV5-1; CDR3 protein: ASSPRPGGDNYGYT
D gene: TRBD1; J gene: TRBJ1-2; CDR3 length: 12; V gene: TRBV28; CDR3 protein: ASSTGRGKYGYT
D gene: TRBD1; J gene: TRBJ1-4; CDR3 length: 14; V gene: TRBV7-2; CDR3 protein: ASSPRPDRANEKLF
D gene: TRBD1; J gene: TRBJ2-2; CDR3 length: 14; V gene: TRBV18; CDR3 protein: ASSPGQGAIAGELF
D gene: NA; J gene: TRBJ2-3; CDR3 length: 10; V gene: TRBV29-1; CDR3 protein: SEKRVGDTQY
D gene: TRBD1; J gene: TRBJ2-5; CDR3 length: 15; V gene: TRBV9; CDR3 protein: ASSVPGTDPAQETQY
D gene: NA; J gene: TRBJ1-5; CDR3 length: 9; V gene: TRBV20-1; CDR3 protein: SARYTSTQH